This T cell receptor (beta chain) was sequenced during a study of identical twins. Notes on the study in general: Models underestimated out-of-frame TCR alpha sharing in monozygotic twins. Insertions were fewer in abundant cord blood beta clonotypes, whereas memory repertoires showed none of this pattern.

This CDR3 comprises 18 residues. The germline CDR1 and CDR2 sequences are WSHSY and SAAADI. Trimming removed 6 bases from V and 5 bases from J; junction bases left unmatched: 18. Remarks on this clonotype: Antigen unknown.

TCRdb re-analysed the 5' RACE reads in MiXCR, keeping a single row per CDR3 protein. The sample lists 310,000 or so distinct CDR3 sequences; roughly 8.6% were seen once. Separately, the same data were catalogued under a study of yellow fever vaccine responses in identical twins.

This TCR came from a young woman in good health. The chain carries TRBV10-2 and TRBJ2-1, with 8 bases that match TRBD2. Sequenced: memory (CD45RO+) T cells sorted from blood. The CDR3 here is CASSPPFGSGIRDNEQFF. CDR3 nucleotide sequence: TGCGCCAGCAGCCCCCCGTTCGGTAGCGGGATCCGAGACAATGAGCAGTTCTTC.